The next 20 T cell receptor beta chains were all read from a single sample in a study of CD8 T cells in ankylosing spondylitis. MiXCR, applied by TCRdb to the 5' RACE reads, yields one record per CDR3 protein. Altogether 340,000 or so distinct CDR3 sequences are present, roughly 15% being singletons, with the ten largest covering about 1.1%. Material: blood, either unsorted or a sorted T cell fraction (not recorded which). The receptors were gathered from a male donor with ankylosing spondylitis or in good health (not recorded which).

This clonotype showed up just a few times. The chain links TRBV3-1 to TRBJ2-7; D is perhaps TRBD1 or TRBD2 (5 bases each). CDR1 and CDR2 from the germline V gene are LGHDT and YNNKEL (reference sequence). Trimming removed 2 bases at V and 3 bases at J, with 11 bases between. The length of the CDR3 is 14 residues. This CDR3 reads CASSQTGTNYEQYF. In DNA form, the CDR3 reads TGTGCCAGCAGCCAAACGGGGACGAACTACGAGCAGTACTTC.

This chain links TRBV11-2 with TRBJ2-5; 7 bases map to TRBD2. Looked up from germline, CDR1 is SGHAT and CDR2 is FQNNGV. V lost 5 bases, J lost 5 bases, and 14 bases stayed unmatched. The CDR3 extends over 16 amino acids. The CDR3 region is CASSGVGLPGGETQYF. For the CDR3, the DNA is TGTGCCAGCAGCGGAGTGGGACTACCGGGCGGGGAGACCCAGTACTTC.

This clonotype was detected a few times. This chain links TRBV5-1 with TRBJ2-7; 9 bases fit TRBD1. The ends lost 4 bases at V and 2 bases at J; junction bases unmatched: 7. Germline V lookup: CDR1 SGHRS, CDR2 YFSETQ. The CDR3 contains 15 residues. The CDR3 DNA reads as TGCGCCAGCAGCCCTGGACAGGGGCGTACCTACGAGCAGTACTTC. As protein: CASSPGQGRTYEQYF.

This clonotype was detected only a few times. V and J are TRBV5-1 and TRBJ2-3, with TRBD1 matching 7 bases. V shed 8 bases, J shed 2 bases, and the junction held 8 bases outside the gene matches. The germline V gene encodes CDR1 SGHRS and CDR2 YFSETQ. There are 14 residues in the CDR3. DNA of the CDR3: TGCGCCAGTTACGAACAGGGGAACACAGATACGCAGTATTTT. Amino acid sequence: CASYEQGNTDTQYF.

A note on this clonotype: The CDR3 does not close with the conserved phenylalanine or tryptophan, likely indicating a read error. The chain has TRBV11-3 and TRBJ2-7; D uncertain. Trimming left V 0 bases short and J 3 bases short, with 9 bases between. This CDR3 contains 14 residues. The germline gives CDR1 SGHNT, CDR2 YENEEA. CDR3 nucleotide sequence: TGTGCCAGCAGCTTAGATTCGAAGGGCTACGAGCAGTACCTC. It specifies CASSLDSKGYEQYL.

V and J are TRBV4-2 and TRBJ2-2; D is unresolved. This CDR3 region has 14 residues. Trimming shortened V by 3 bases and J by 2 bases, and 7 bases separated the two germline ends. Looked up from germline, CDR1 is LGHNA and CDR2 is YNFKEQ. CDR3 coding DNA: TGTGCCAGCAGCCATTCAGGAAACACCGGGGAGCTGTTTTTT. Translation gives CASSHSGNTGELFF.

This clonotype was detected a few times. V is TRBV6-2 or TRBV6-3 and J is TRBJ2-2, with D possibly called TRBD1 or TRBD2 (7 bases each). Trimming shortened V by 7 bases and J by 3 bases, and 18 bases separated the two germline ends. Germline loops: CDR1 MNHEY, CDR2 SVGEGT. CDR3 length: 16 amino acids. The CDR3 coding sequence is TGTGCCAGCACGTCAGGGGGGGCCCCTGACACCGGGGAGCTGTTTTTT. It codes for CASTSGGAPDTGELFF.

This clonotype was observed at least ten times. The chain combines TRBV7-8 with TRBJ2-2; the match to TRBD1 covers 8 bases. Germline-derived CDR1 and CDR2 are SGHVS and FQNEAQ. The CDR3 totals 16 residues. V lost 5 bases to trimming and J lost 5 bases; unmatched junction nucleotides: 10. This CDR3 is CASSAGGPLGTGELFF. The DNA of the CDR3 is TGTGCCAGCAGCGCAGGGGGCCCCCTGGGTACCGGGGAGCTGTTTTTT.

The rearrangement joins TRBV5-4 to TRBJ2-7; 12 nucleotides match TRBD2. V shed 4 bases, J shed 0 bases, and the junction held 8 bases outside the gene matches. CDR3 size: 17 residues. In germline, CDR1 is SGHNT, CDR2 YYREEE (reference sequence). CDR3 DNA: TGTGCCAGCAGCACGACTAGCGGGGGTGCTAGCTCCTACGAGCAGTACTTC. Amino acid sequence: CASSTTSGGASSYEQYF.

The chain recombines TRBV11-2 with TRBJ1-6, with TRBD1 matching 8 bases. This CDR3 has 15 residues. Germline V gives CDR1 SGHAT, CDR2 FQNNGV. V was clipped by 5 bases and J by 6 bases; unmatched bases: 6. DNA for the CDR3: TGTGCCAGCAGCGTGGACAGGGCGTTTAATTCACCCCTCCACTTT. Translating it yields CASSVDRAFNSPLHF.

This clonotype has a count of ten or more. The rearrangement uses TRBV5-1 and TRBJ2-7, with 10 bases matching TRBD1. Unmatched junction bases numbered 6, after V lost 2 bases and J lost 1 base. Per the germline V gene, CDR1 is SGHRS and CDR2 is YFSETQ. The CDR3 totals 16 residues. The CDR3 region is CASSLLGQGTSYEQYF. In DNA form, the CDR3 reads TGCGCCAGCAGCTTACTGGGACAGGGGACTTCCTACGAGCAGTACTTC.

This rearrangement joins TRBV29-1 to TRBJ2-1, with TRBD2 identical over 11 bases. The CDR3 spans 14 residues. CDR1 and CDR2 from the germline V gene are SQVTM and ANQGSEA. V shed 3 bases, J shed 9 bases, and the junction held 7 bases outside the gene matches. CDR3 in DNA: TGCAGCGTTGATCAACTAGCGGGAGAAGGTGAGCAGTTCTTC. Amino acid sequence: CSVDQLAGEGEQFF.

V gene TRBV12-3 or TRBV12-4 combines with J gene TRBJ1-5; D might be TRBD1 (5 bases). The CDR3 has 14 amino acids. With 3 bases removed from V and 2 bases from J, the gap between germline ends came to 8 bases. The CDR3 bases are TGTGCCAGCAGTTTTGGGGACCGCAATCAGCCCCAGCATTTT. Translated: CASSFGDRNQPQHF.

V usage is TRBV11-3 and J usage is TRBJ2-7; TRBD1 matches at 9 bases. Unmatched junction bases numbered 5, after V lost 5 bases and J lost 6 bases. The CDR3 spans 13 residues. Germline assignment: CDR1 SGHNT and CDR2 YENEEA. The CDR3 coding sequence is TGTGCCAGCAGCCCCCGACAGGGGGTCGAGCAGTACTTC. This translates into CASSPRQGVEQYF. The full variable domain, rest sourced from reference TRBV11-3 and TRBJ2-7, is EAGVVQSPRYKIIEKKQPVAFWCNPISGHNTLYWYLQNLGQGPELLIRYENEEAVDDSQLPKDRFSAERLKGVDSTLKIQPAELGDSAVYLCASSPRQGVEQYFGPGTRLTVT.

This clonotype has a count of ten or more. This chain connects TRBV10-3 to TRBJ2-3; TRBD2 matches 8 bases. In germline, CDR1 is ENHRY, CDR2 SYGVKD. Trimming at V came to 6 bases and at J to 6 bases, leaving 23 bases not matched to a gene. The CDR3 length is 19 residues. This CDR3 reads CAISPFRGISGTATDTQYF. CDR3 sequence (DNA): TGTGCCATCAGCCCGTTTAGGGGGATTAGCGGGACCGCCACGGATACGCAGTATTTT.

V usage is TRBV5-1 and J usage is TRBJ2-3; TRBD2 might be the D (6 bases). CDR1 and CDR2 (germline): SGHRS, YFSETQ. The CDR3 runs to 14 residues. The V end lost 4 bases, the J end lost 3 bases, and 12 bases lay between the germline ends. In DNA form, the CDR3 reads TGCGCCAGCAGCGAGGGGACTCCGACAGATACGCAGTATTTT. It specifies CASSEGTPTDTQYF. The full variable domain, with the rest looked up from reference TRBV5-1 and TRBJ2-3, is KAGVTQTPRYLIKTRGQQVTLSCSPISGHRSVSWYQQTPGQGLQFLFEYFSETQRNKGNFPGRFSGRQFSNSRSEMNVSTLELGDSALYLCASSEGTPTDTQYFGPGTRLTVL.

This clonotype was counted at least ten times. The chain links TRBV10-3 to TRBJ1-5; D uncertain. V was trimmed by 0 bases and J by 0 bases, leaving 3 bases between them. The CDR3 contains 14 residues. Germline V gene sequence: CDR1 ENHRY, CDR2 SYGVKD. In DNA form, the CDR3 reads TGTGCCATCAGTGAGTCAGATAGCAATCAGCCCCAGCATTTT. Translation: CAISESDSNQPQHF.

The chain recombines TRBV7-9 with TRBJ2-7; 7 nucleotides agree with TRBD1. The CDR3 is 16 residues long. V trimming: 5 bases; J trimming: 5 bases; junction bases outside the gene matches: 15. Germline loops: CDR1 SEHNR, CDR2 FQNEAQ (reference sequence). The CDR3 reads CASSPRAQGYRNEQYF. The CDR3, as DNA: TGTGCCAGCAGCCCGCGGGCACAGGGGTATCGGAACGAGCAGTACTTC.

The chain links TRBV27 to TRBJ2-5, with 11 nucleotides matching TRBD2. V trimming: 5 bases; J trimming: 4 bases; junction bases outside the gene matches: 15. This CDR3 comprises 18 residues. In germline, CDR1 is MNHEY, CDR2 SMNVEV (reference sequence). CDR3 bases: TGTGCCAGCAGTCCCTCGACTAGCGGGATATACAAAGCAGAGACCCAGTACTTC. It yields the protein CASSPSTSGIYKAETQYF.

The V and J genes are TRBV25-1 and TRBJ1-1; tentatively, D is TRBD1 (6 bases). V was shortened by 6 bases and J by 4 bases, with 15 bases between the two germline ends. Germline CDR1 MGHDK, CDR2 SYGVNS. There are 14 residues in the CDR3. CDR3 coding DNA: TGTGCCAGCAGGAACAGGGTTCTTGTCACTGAAGCTTTCTTT. Amino acids: CASRNRVLVTEAFF.